A single sample is the source of the 26 T cell receptor beta chains below, sequenced in a study of B cell selection in AIRE deficiency. The sorted conventional CD4 T cells were gated as CD4+CD127+. TCRdb's table, derived via immunoSEQ multiplex PCR, lists solely in-frame clones and lacks some. The sample lists roughly 24,000 clones; approximately 96% were seen once. Sequencing input: CD4+CD127+ conventional T cells sorted from PBMCs. The receptors were sampled from a human donor in good health.

This chain uses TRBV15 with TRBJ1-3, with a tentative D call TRBD1 (5 bases). This CDR3 has 15 amino acids. V was cut by 1 base and J by 3 bases, with 10 bases left in between. CDR1 and CDR2 from the germline V gene are LNHNV and YYDKDF (reference sequence). CDR3 sequence reads: CATSRVVGGGNTIYF. The DNA for the CDR3 is TGTGCCACCAGCAGAGTAGTCGGGGGTGGAAACACCATATATTTT.

The gene calls are TRBV5-1 and TRBJ1-2; TRBD1 matches at 7 bases. The CDR3 contains 15 residues. Germline-derived CDR1 and CDR2 are SGHRS and YFSETQ. After removal of 4 bases from V and 4 bases from J, the junction contained 10 bases not matched to a gene. The CDR3 sequence: CASSAGGEGAYGYTF. Written as DNA, the CDR3 is TGCGCCAGCAGCGCCGGGGGAGAGGGGGCCTATGGCTACACCTTC.

V is TRBV11-1 and J is TRBJ2-2; no definite D call. V was pared by 5 bases and J by 13 bases, with 11 bases between. Per germline, CDR1 SGHAT and CDR2 FQDESV (reference sequence). The CDR3 runs 11 residues. CDR3 in amino acids: CASSEASGLFF. As DNA, the CDR3 is TGTGCCAGCAGCGAGGCGAGTGGGCTGTTTTTT.

This clone is a singleton in its sample. The chain is built from TRBV10-3 and TRBJ2-3, with D unclear. V lost 4 bases and J lost 0, with 8 bases in between. The germline V gene encodes CDR1 ENHRY and CDR2 SYGVKD. This CDR3 is built from 14 residues. The CDR3 nucleotides are TGTGCCATCAGTGGGGTCACCAGCACAGATACGCAGTATTTT. Its translation: CAISGVTSTDTQYF.

The chain joins TRBV19 to TRBJ2-7, with D possibly matching TRBD1 (5 bases). The CDR3 spans 13 residues. Trimming cost V 3 bases and J 0 bases, with 6 bases left between them. Per the germline V gene, CDR1 is LNHDA and CDR2 is SQIVND (reference sequence). CDR3 sequence: CASSITGSYEQYF. For the CDR3, the DNA is TGTGCCAGTAGTATTACAGGCTCCTACGAGCAGTACTTC.

This chain uses TRBV2 with TRBJ1-2, with D hard to call. From germline, CDR1 is SNHLY and CDR2 FYNNEI. CDR3 length: 14 amino acids. Deletions cut 1 base from V and 7 bases from J, with 13 bases between. The CDR3 sequence: CASSEDLKSSGYTF. As DNA, the CDR3 is TGTGCCAGCAGTGAAGACCTTAAATCTAGTGGCTACACCTTC.

The rearrangement joins TRBV6-5 to TRBJ1-1; D ambiguous. The V and J ends lost 0 bases and 2 bases respectively, with 10 bases between them. Per germline, CDR1 MNHEY and CDR2 SVGAGI. The CDR3 runs 15 residues. The CDR3: CASSYSSAANTEAFF. CDR3 coding DNA: TGTGCCAGCAGTTACTCGAGTGCCGCAAACACTGAAGCTTTCTTT.

V and J are TRBV6-6 and TRBJ2-2; 7 nucleotides agree with TRBD1. Trimming cost V 2 bases and J 5 bases; bases outside gene matches: 5. This CDR3 contains 15 residues. Per the germline V gene, CDR1 is MNHNY and CDR2 is SVGAGI (reference sequence). The DNA for the CDR3 is TGTGCCAGCAGTTACAGGGGGCGAGGGACCGGGGAGCTGTTTTTT. It is translated as CASSYRGRGTGELFF.

This rearrangement joins TRBV11-2 to TRBJ1-6; D is perhaps TRBD1 (5 bases). CDR1 and CDR2 from the germline V gene are SGHAT and FQNNGV. V was trimmed by 4 bases and J by 5 bases, leaving 15 bases between them. There are 16 residues in the CDR3. CDR3 protein: CASSSRRDHDNSPLHF. For the CDR3, the DNA is TGTGCCAGCAGCTCCCGCAGGGACCACGATAATTCACCCCTCCACTTT.

V usage is TRBV2 and J usage is TRBJ1-1, with D hard to call. The CDR3 sequence is 11 residues long. Trimming cost V 6 bases and J 4 bases, with 6 bases left between them. Per germline, CDR1 SNHLY and CDR2 FYNNEI. This CDR3 is CASRGGTEAFF. In DNA, the CDR3 is TGTGCCAGCAGGGGAGGCACTGAAGCTTTCTTT. Together with reference TRBV2 and TRBJ1-1, the CDR3 gives the full variable domain: EPEVTQTPSHQVTQMGQEVILRCVPISNHLYFYWYRQILGQKVEFLVSFYNNEISEKSEIFDDQFSVERPDGSNFTLKIRSTKLEDSAMYFCASRGGTEAFFGQGTRLTVV.

The chain recombines TRBV10-2 with TRBJ1-2; tentative D call: TRBD1 (5 bases). Germline-derived CDR1 and CDR2 are WSHSY and SAAADI. The V end lost 3 bases, the J end lost 7 bases, and 9 bases lay between the germline ends. This CDR3 is built from 12 residues. The chain's CDR3 is CASSERGSGYTF. The CDR3 coding sequence is TGCGCCAGCAGTGAAAGGGGATCTGGCTACACCTTC.

The chain recombines TRBV10-3 with TRBJ2-1; possibly TRBD2 for D (6 bases). The ends were cut back, 0 bases at V and 1 base at J, with 10 bases in the middle. CDR1 and CDR2 (germline): ENHRY, SYGVKD. This CDR3 spans 16 amino acids. This CDR3 is CAISESRGGSYNEQFF. CDR3 in DNA: TGTGCCATCAGTGAGTCAAGGGGAGGATCCTACAATGAGCAGTTCTTC.

A remark on this clone: Compared with germline, one end of the junction differs, possibly owing to a read error. The chain combines TRBV11-2 with TRBJ2-3; D not resolved. Looked up from germline, CDR1 is SGHAT and CDR2 is FQNNGV. The CDR3 is 14 residues long. CDR3: CASSIEFWGSTQYF. CDR3 sequence (DNA): TGTGCCAGCAGCATAGAATTCTGGGGAAGTACGCAGTATTTT. The complete variable domain, with remaining parts taken from reference TRBV11-2 and TRBJ2-3, reads EAGVAQSPRYKIIEKRQSVAFWCNPISGHATLYWYQQILGQGPKLLIQFQNNGVVDDSQLPKDRFSAERLKGVDSTLKIQPAKLEDSAVYLCASSIEFWGSTQYFGPGTRLTVL.

The V call is TRBV5-1, the J call TRBJ1-1, with a weak D call TRBD1 (5 bases). Germline-derived CDR1 and CDR2 are SGHRS and YFSETQ. Trimming removed 4 bases at V and 0 bases at J, with 16 bases between. The CDR3 loop spans 16 amino acids. CDR3: CASSPRGGPMNTEAFF. The CDR3 bases are TGCGCCAGCAGCCCCCGGGGCGGGCCCATGAACACTGAAGCTTTCTTT.

This rearrangement joins TRBV5-1 to TRBJ2-1, with TRBD1 matching 9 bases. The CDR3 contains 14 residues. With 4 bases clipped from V and 7 bases from J, the junction kept 6 bases outside the gene matches. Germline assignment: CDR1 SGHRS and CDR2 YFSETQ. This chain's CDR3 is CASSLRTGANEQFF. The CDR3, as DNA: TGCGCCAGCAGCCTTCGGACAGGGGCTAATGAGCAGTTCTTC. The variable domain in full, completed from reference TRBV5-1 and TRBJ2-1, reads KAGVTQTPRYLIKTRGQQVTLSCSPISGHRSVSWYQQTPGQGLQFLFEYFSETQRNKGNFPGRFSGRQFSNSRSEMNVSTLELGDSALYLCASSLRTGANEQFFGPGTRLTVL.

The chain combines TRBV12-5 with TRBJ2-1, with 10 bases matching TRBD1. Germline assignment: CDR1 LGHNT and CDR2 FRNRAP. V lost 3 bases and J lost 6; bases outside the gene matches: 11. This CDR3 has 17 residues. CDR3 coding DNA: TGTGCTAGTGGTTTACTCTCGTGGGGACAGGGGCGCAATGAGCAGTTCTTC. Its translation is CASGLLSWGQGRNEQFF.

The J gene is TRBJ2-3, the V gene TRBV5-5; 12 bases map to TRBD1. Germline CDR1 reads SGHKS; CDR2 reads YYEKEE (reference sequence). The CDR3 totals 19 residues. After removal of 5 bases from V and 5 bases from J, the junction contained 18 bases not matched to a gene. CDR3 loop: CASRILGPGQGAIGDTQYF. The CDR3 DNA reads TGTGCCAGCAGGATACTAGGACCGGGACAGGGGGCGATAGGAGATACGCAGTATTTT.

This chain connects TRBV18 to TRBJ2-3; a weak D match, TRBD2 (6 bases). Germline CDR1 reads KGHSH; CDR2 reads LQKENI. CDR3 length: 14 residues. V was cut by 3 bases and J by 2 bases, with 9 bases left in between. CDR3 residues: CASSPGGFTDTQYF. The CDR3 nucleotides read TGTGCCAGCTCACCCGGAGGGTTCACAGATACGCAGTATTTT.

The chain is built from TRBV7-6 and TRBJ2-1, with D perhaps TRBD1 or TRBD2 (8 bases each). The CDR3 has 13 residues. CDR1 and CDR2 (germline): SGHVS, FNYEAQ. With 8 bases removed from V and 6 bases from J, the gap between germline ends came to 14 bases. The CDR3 bases are TGTGCCAGCCAGGGGGCGGGGGGCAATGAGCAGTTCTTC. As protein: CASQGAGGNEQFF.

The rearrangement joins TRBV11-2 to TRBJ2-2, with D unclear. The CDR3 has 13 residues. Germline V gene data show CDR1 as SGHAT and CDR2 as FQNNGV. V dropped 2 bases and J dropped 7 bases, with 8 bases sitting between them. The CDR3 region is CASSLKGSGELFF. The CDR3 DNA is TGTGCCAGCAGCTTAAAGGGTAGCGGGGAGCTGTTTTTT.

This clone occurred once. The chain uses TRBV7-9 and TRBJ1-2; the D gene is possibly TRBD1 (5 bases). The CDR3 loop spans 17 amino acids. Germline V gives CDR1 SEHNR, CDR2 FQNEAQ (reference sequence). Between the trimmed V and J ends, which lost 5 bases and 6 bases, there was a span of 25 bases. CDR3 bases: TGTGCCAGCAGCCCGGGAGGGGACTTTCCGGGGAAGGATGGCTACACCTTC. Translating it yields CASSPGGDFPGKDGYTF.

The V call is TRBV13, the J call TRBJ2-3, with 8 positions matching TRBD2. V lost 3 bases and J lost 6; bases outside the gene matches: 11. This CDR3 contains 16 residues. Germline V CDR1 and CDR2: PRHDT, FYEKMQ (reference sequence). The CDR3 loop reads CASSLQLAGPVDTQYF. The DNA of the CDR3 is TGTGCCAGCAGCTTGCAATTAGCGGGGCCGGTGGATACGCAGTATTTT.

The V gene is TRBV2, the J gene TRBJ1-4; D gene unclear. The germline gives CDR1 SNHLY, CDR2 FYNNEI. The CDR3 spans 15 residues. Trimming cost V 7 bases and J 0 bases, with 12 bases left between them. In nucleotides, the CDR3 is TGTGCCAGCAAATTCGGAGGGACAACTAATGAAAAACTGTTTTTT. Translated, it gives CASKFGGTTNEKLFF.

The CDR3 DNA reads as TGTGCCAGTAGTCCGGCGGGCACAGATACGCAGTATTTT. The encoded protein is CASSPAGTDTQYF. The genes are TRBV19 and TRBJ2-3; D gene unclear. V was trimmed by 5 bases and J by 1 base, leaving 7 bases between them. This CDR3 spans 13 amino acids. The germline CDR1 and CDR2 sequences are LNHDA and SQIVND (reference sequence).

The chain recombines TRBV7-9 with TRBJ1-5, with D possibly TRBD1 on 6 matching bases. V gave up 5 bases and J gave up 3 bases, with 17 bases separating them. Germline CDR1 SEHNR, CDR2 FQNEAQ (reference sequence). The CDR3 consists of 16 residues. CDR3 sequence: CASSPGGSGVNQPQHF. CDR3 DNA sequence: TGTGCCAGCAGCCCCGGGGGCTCGGGTGTCAATCAGCCCCAGCATTTT.

This chain connects TRBV18 to TRBJ1-1, with a weak D call TRBD1 (5 bases). The germline CDR1 and CDR2 sequences are KGHSH and LQKENI. The CDR3 loop spans 15 amino acids. Trimming shortened V by 5 bases and J by 1 base, and 14 bases separated the two germline ends. The CDR3 is CASSSTGDGNTEAFF. In DNA form, the CDR3 reads TGTGCCAGCTCATCAACCGGGGACGGGAACACTGAAGCTTTCTTT.